The 16 T cell receptor beta chains listed next were all sequenced from one sample in a study of identifying expanded T cells in peripheral blood. Profiling relied on immunoSEQ multiplex PCR, and the TCRdb table lists in-frame clones only, not all of them. Of some 95,000 clones detected, approximately 86% appear once; the ten largest clones hold roughly 5.9%. The sample consisted of blood. The origin of the receptors is a person aged 18 to 70 in good health.

The V call is TRBV9, the J call TRBJ2-1; D possibly corresponds to TRBD2 (5 bases). The CDR3 is made up of 12 amino acids. CDR1 SGDLS and CDR2 YYNGEE come from the germline V gene. The V end lost 4 bases, the J end lost 6 bases, and 8 bases lay between the germline ends. The CDR3 nucleotides are TGTGCCAGCAGCATGAGCGGCAATGAGCAGTTCTTC. It codes for CASSMSGNEQFF.

This clone was seen a handful of times. V gene TRBV4-3 combines with J gene TRBJ1-1; 8 bases are shared with TRBD1. From germline, CDR1 is LGHNA and CDR2 YSLEER. The CDR3 loop spans 15 amino acids. The ends lost 3 bases at V and 4 bases at J; junction bases unmatched: 7. The CDR3 DNA sequence: TGCGCCAGCAGCCAGAACAGGGGGTCGAGCACTGAAGCTTTCTTT. This codes for CASSQNRGSSTEAFF.

This chain joins TRBV27 and TRBJ1-6, with D hard to call. V was clipped by 5 bases and J by 14 bases, with 16 bases between them. This CDR3 contains 13 residues. The germline V gene encodes CDR1 MNHEY and CDR2 SMNVEV (reference sequence). CDR3 amino acids: CASSQDRLNALHF. The CDR3 nucleotides read TGTGCCAGCAGTCAGGACCGGCTTAACGCCCTCCACTTT.

This sequence joins TRBV7-2 and TRBJ2-1, with TRBD2 as a possible D gene (7 bases). The germline V gene has CDR1 SGHTA and CDR2 FQGNSA. This CDR3 is built from 17 residues. V lost 5 bases and J 9 bases, leaving 26 bases between the germline ends. The CDR3, as DNA: TGTGCCAGCAGCGTACAGGGAAACCTAGCCAAGCGGGGTGAGCAGTTCTTC. Protein sequence: CASSVQGNLAKRGEQFF.

The V gene is TRBV7-2, the J gene TRBJ2-5, with D hard to call. The CDR3 sequence is 12 residues long. V lost 3 bases and J lost 5, with 7 bases in between. Germline V CDR1 and CDR2: SGHTA, FQGNSA. In DNA, the CDR3 is TGTGCCAGCAGCTTCGACCGGGAGACCCAGTACTTC. This codes for CASSFDRETQYF.

This chain links TRBV6-4 with TRBJ1-1; a possible D gene is TRBD1 (5 bases). Germline V gives CDR1 MRHNA, CDR2 SNTAGT. The CDR3 is made up of 15 amino acids. The ends were cut back, 5 bases at V and 3 bases at J, with 16 bases in the middle. The CDR3, as DNA: TGTGCCAGCAGTCCCTTGGGACTGCCGGACACTGAAGCTTTCTTT. This gives the protein CASSPLGLPDTEAFF.

In its sample, this clone was seen once. This chain uses TRBV15 with TRBJ2-3; D not certain. Germline CDR1 LNHNV, CDR2 YYDKDF (reference sequence). CDR3 length: 16 residues. V was trimmed by 0 bases and J by 0 bases, leaving 10 bases between them. The CDR3 coding sequence is TGTGCCACCAGCAGAGATCGCGCAGGTAGCACAGATACGCAGTATTTT. As protein: CATSRDRAGSTDTQYF.

This chain connects TRBV29-1 to TRBJ2-1; the D gene is possibly TRBD2 (5 bases). CDR1 and CDR2 (germline): SQVTM, ANQGSEA. Trimming took off 4 bases at V and 10 bases at J, with 17 bases between the two ends. This CDR3 region has 13 residues. The CDR3 DNA follows: TGCAGCGTTGTTTCCCCGCGGGTTGACGAGCAGTTCTTC. It is translated as CSVVSPRVDEQFF.

The chain joins TRBV9 to TRBJ1-1; D uncertain. In germline, CDR1 is SGDLS, CDR2 YYNGEE. This CDR3 spans 14 amino acids. Trimming left V 0 bases short and J 0 bases short, with 6 bases between. CDR3: CASSVDYMNTEAFF. The CDR3 DNA reads as TGTGCCAGCAGCGTAGATTATATGAACACTGAAGCTTTCTTT.

J is TRBJ2-1 and V is TRBV15, with D maybe TRBD1 (6 bases). The CDR3 is made up of 15 amino acids. The germline CDR1 and CDR2 sequences are LNHNV and YYDKDF (reference sequence). V lost 5 bases and J 4 bases, leaving 15 bases between the germline ends. The CDR3 region is CATSRDGTRYNEQFF. The CDR3 bases are TGTGCCACCAGCCGCGACGGGACACGGTACAATGAGCAGTTCTTC.

The V and J genes are TRBV5-1 and TRBJ2-1, with TRBD2 matching over 8 bases. Germline CDR1 SGHRS, CDR2 YFSETQ. The CDR3 spans 14 residues. The V and J ends lost 6 bases and 4 bases, in that order; junction bases with no gene match: 6. This CDR3 is CASKSSGPYNEQFF. CDR3 in DNA: TGCGCCAGCAAATCTAGCGGGCCTTACAATGAGCAGTTCTTC.

The chain couples TRBV11-3 to TRBJ2-5; the match to TRBD2 covers 11 bases. Germline trimming cut 3 bases from V and 3 bases from J; bases unmatched to any gene: 6. This CDR3 spans 16 amino acids. Germline loops: CDR1 SGHNT, CDR2 YENEEA. For the CDR3, the DNA is TGTGCCAGCAGCTTGGGACTAGCGGCTAATAAAGAGACCCAGTACTTC. This sequence encodes CASSLGLAANKETQYF.

V is TRBV18 and J is TRBJ2-7, with D possibly TRBD2 on 7 matching bases. Germline V lookup: CDR1 KGHSH, CDR2 LQKENI. This CDR3 contains 14 residues. V lost 1 base to trimming and J lost 2 bases, with 9 bases between them. The CDR3 coding sequence is TGTGCCAGCTCACCACAGCGGGACACCTACGAGCAGTACTTC. It yields the protein CASSPQRDTYEQYF.

The rearrangement joins TRBV11-2 to TRBJ2-2, with D hard to call. The V end lost 1 base, the J end lost 6 bases, and 6 bases lay between the germline ends. Germline V CDR1 and CDR2: SGHAT, FQNNGV. The CDR3 spans 13 residues. The CDR3, as DNA: TGTGCCAGCAGCTTAGTCGTAGCCGGGGAGCTGTTTTTT. Residues: CASSLVVAGELFF.

V is TRBV5-1 and J is TRBJ2-7; TRBD2 is a possible D gene (5 bases). The length of the CDR3 is 13 residues. CDR1 is SGHRS, CDR2 YFSETQ, per germline. The V end lost 4 bases, the J end lost 5 bases, and 13 bases lay between the germline ends. The CDR3 nucleotides read TGCGCCAGCAGCGCAAGGGAGCTGGACGAGCAGTACTTC. This sequence encodes CASSARELDEQYF.

This clone appeared a few times. The rearrangement uses TRBV5-1 and TRBJ2-5; 9 positions agree with TRBD1. The CDR3 sequence is 14 residues long. Germline-derived CDR1 and CDR2 are SGHRS and YFSETQ. Unmatched junction bases numbered 1, after V lost 0 bases and J lost 4 bases. CDR3 sequence: CASSLEGQGETQYF. In DNA, the CDR3 is TGCGCCAGCAGCTTGGAGGGACAGGGAGAGACCCAGTACTTC.